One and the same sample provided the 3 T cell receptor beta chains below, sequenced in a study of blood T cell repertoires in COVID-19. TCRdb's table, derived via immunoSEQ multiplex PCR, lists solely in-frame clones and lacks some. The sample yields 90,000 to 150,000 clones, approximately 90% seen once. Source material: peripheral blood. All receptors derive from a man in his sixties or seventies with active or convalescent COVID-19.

CDR3 sequence (DNA): TGTGCCAGCAGCCATGGACAGGGGTTTGTCTATGGCTACACCTTC. Its translation is CASSHGQGFVYGYTF. The chain links TRBV3-1 (or the pseudogene TRBV3-2) to TRBJ1-2; 9 positions match TRBD1. CDR1 LGHDT and CDR2 YNNKEL come from the germline V gene (reference sequence). This CDR3 has 15 residues. The V gene end was trimmed by 3 bases and the J gene end by 4 bases; junction bases not matched to a gene: 6.

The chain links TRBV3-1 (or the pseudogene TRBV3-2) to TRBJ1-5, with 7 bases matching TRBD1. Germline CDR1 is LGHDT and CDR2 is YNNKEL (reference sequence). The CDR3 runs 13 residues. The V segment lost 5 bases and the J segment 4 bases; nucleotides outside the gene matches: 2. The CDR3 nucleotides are TGTGCCAGCAGCGGGACAGAGAATCAGCCCCAGCATTTT. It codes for CASSGTENQPQHF.

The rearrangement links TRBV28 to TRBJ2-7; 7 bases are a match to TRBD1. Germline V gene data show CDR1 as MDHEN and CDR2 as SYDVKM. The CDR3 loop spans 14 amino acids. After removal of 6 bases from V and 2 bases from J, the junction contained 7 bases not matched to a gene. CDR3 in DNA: TGTGCCAGCAGCTGGGACAGTCCTCCCTACGAGCAGTACTTC. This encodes CASSWDSPPYEQYF.